The count of the clone carrying this T cell receptor (beta chain) is one. This sample was taken from a study of blood T cell repertoires in COVID-19. Study details: Sites across the United States, Italy and Spain contributed samples from acute and convalescent COVID-19. The analysed material was cDNA or gDNA that came from T cells, B-cell-depleted T cells, or PBMCs.

Original analysis: Reference gene primer amplification in the assay estimated nucleated cell counts. Clones were read by immunoSEQ multiplex PCR, and TCRdb kept only the in-frame ones, dropping some. D and trimming were read from the DNA, whereas the V and J calls and clone size are those reported in that table. In the table there are tens of thousands of clones, almost 85% of which are singletons. This CDR3 has 15 residues. Germline loops: CDR1 MNHEY, CDR2 SVGAGI. V lost 5 bases to trimming and J lost 7 bases, with 18 bases between them. The chain employs TRBV6-5 and TRBJ2-1, with D perhaps TRBD2 (6 bases). Material for sequencing was peripheral blood. This clonotype was sampled from a man aged 65 to 85 with acute or convalescent COVID-19. CDR3 sequence reads: CASSPRTRGGNEQFF. In DNA form, the CDR3 reads TGTGCCAGCAGTCCCCGAACAAGGGGAGGAAATGAGCAGTTCTTC.